This T cell receptor beta chain was documented in a study of cytomegalovirus exposure and HLA in healthy donors (dated by TCRdb to the late 2010s). Regarding the complete study: According to an earlier analysis of several hundred of the donors, some 180 million T cells yielded over 100 million unique TCR beta sequences and less than 300 Gb of sequence data. An early release that covered several hundred HLA-typed donors contained around 300 gigabases of sequencing data and about 93 million unique TCR sequences. Of the roughly 420 genotyped donors, 65% to 90% were placed in the genetic ancestry cluster associated with self-reported Caucasian donors. The study was designed to test whether signatures of past pathogen exposure could be identified by cataloging public T cell receptors. Using immunosequencing, the study profiled T cell repertoires from about 610 subjects and related those repertoires to cytomegalovirus serostatus. A separate validation cohort of roughly 130 different subjects was used in addition to the 666-subject first cohort. High-throughput TCR immunosequencing, statistical association of individual TCRs with disease status, and machine learning were combined to predict cytomegalovirus infection status. To study patterns of TCR occurrence, a later analysis re-analyzed previously published TCR beta repertoires from under 750 donors and added high-resolution HLA genotyping. Rather than drawing on any new phenotypic data, the later analysis identified candidate immune exposures from TCR beta sequences and the way those sequences occurred across donors. An earlier analysis of approximately 500 of the donors applied high-throughput TCR beta sequencing to assess whether each TCR beta V gene segment acted as functional or pseudogenic. Alongside the repertoire data, information on donor age, sex, ethnicity and CMV serostatus was compiled. A later genetic analysis took genome-wide SNP genotypes for 398 of the 666 donors and used that subset as a discovery cohort. All discovery cohort repertoires had been generated using a single sequencing platform. Class I and class II HLA loci were covered by the typing at four-digit resolution. The number of typed donors differed by locus: roughly 620-640 for A, B, C, DRB1 and DQB1; 500 to 550 for DQA1; 606 for DPA1; and around 450 for DPB1. Because of strong linkage in the cohort, four to six DR-DQ haplotypes were treated as single units for association and clustering. Among roughly 400 genotyped donors of the cohort, an average of roughly 230,000 unique TCR beta nucleotide sequences was sequenced per donor, of which roughly 17% were non-productive. What the research found in general, with its limitations: In an earlier analysis of approximately 590 of the donors, most TCR beta V segments were observed in productive rearrangements about 90% or about 30% of the time, broadly matching IMGT annotations. The presence/absence analyses assumed that sequencing depth was roughly uniform across donors, and that assumption may not be true. This cohort had only TCR beta chains sequenced, and the lack of alpha or paired-chain data limited which features could be detected. Because counts were too low, around 18 rarely observed V segments, including chromosome 9 orphons, were left out of the earlier analysis of 587 of the donors. In a later genetic analysis, fewer N-insertions in productive TCRs were reported among donors in an Asian-associated ancestry cluster than the roughly 640-donor mean. In vitro tests confirmed that a few of the cytomegalovirus-associated TCR beta chains recognize cytomegalovirus antigens. Because HLA typing was unavailable for some donors at each locus, only the typed subset was used in association tests. The classifier was reported to diagnose cytomegalovirus status with high specificity and sensitivity in both the original and validation cohorts. Specific HLA alleles were associated with 15,000 to 20,000 TCR beta sequences at a false discovery rate of 0.05 in a later analysis. The only immune exposure information available for the cohort was CMV serostatus. A further reported finding was that TCR beta sequences accurately predicted the HLA-A and HLA-B alleles for most subjects in the first cohort. Linkage disequilibrium might explain the correlated functional status among segregating V segments, but an unknown experimental factor could not be ruled out. In a later analysis, HLA-associated TCR beta chains showed more clonal expansion and lower generation probabilities than non-associated chains that were equally common. Across donors, most TCR sequences were observed very rarely, whereas some public TCRs were present in many individuals. In a later genetic analysis, a missense DCLRE1C variant was associated with V-gene and J-gene trimming of TCR beta chains, and the association was replicated in an independent cohort. The authors suggested that the approach could potentially be generalized to other disease states and immunological phenotypes. A group of highly shared sequence variants was considered likely to be a technical artifact of the sequencing pipeline. In the study, approximately 150 TCR beta chains were listed as associated with cytomegalovirus. According to a later analysis, TCR association rates differed among HLA loci, with DRB1 alleles showing the most associated TCRs and HLA-C alleles showing the fewest. Assigning TCR associations to individual alleles was difficult when HLA alleles, especially DR and DQ, strongly co-occurred. Some IMGT-functional V segments, including TRBV6-2 and TRBV6-3, could not be told apart with the 87-base-pair reads, so those segments were excluded. According to a later analysis, parvovirus B19, influenza, CMV and Epstein-Barr virus appeared linked to several top co-occurrence clusters. A later analysis found that most CMV-associated TCR beta chains appeared HLA-restricted, with HLA associations seemingly driven largely by CMV exposure.

The cohort was made up of roughly 670 healthy bone marrow donors. At the time of sampling, every cohort member was nominally healthy, though immune exposures that went unrecorded were likely present. The donor tested CMV seropositive, placing the donor among the 250 to 350 seropositive members of the cohort. Each donor provided a peripheral blood sample, and peripheral blood mononuclear cells were used for TCR beta sequencing. Genomic DNA was extracted from the blood cell samples with the Qiagen DNeasy Blood Extraction Kit. This clone was seen a few times. It has no known antigen specificity. No qualities accompany the bases; no much larger clone lies one base away. CDR3 length: 15 amino acids, cysteine to phenylalanine. The kept DNA is CDR3 alone, 45 bases in frame from the first base. Germline trimming amounts to 1 base on V and 5 bases on J, with 6 as the count of junction bases outside the gene matches. From the germline V gene (reference sequence), CDR1 is SGHNT and CDR2 is YYREEE.

Library construction relied on the immunoSEQ multiplex PCR assay. For the multiplex PCR, a mixture combining 60 forward primers for TCR Vbeta segments and 13 reverse primers for TCR Jbeta segments was used. A multiplex PCR assay on genomic DNA amplified the CDR3 region of rearranged TCR beta genes. The Illumina HiSeq System was used to sequence the amplified TCR beta libraries as 87-base-pair reads. Concerning the study's data processing: Across the 670 or so repertoires, a later analysis counted roughly 77 million unique TCR beta chains, approximately 12 million of which were shared by at least two donors. A nearest-neighbor algorithm error-corrected the raw reads and collapsed the reads into unique sequences, merging closely related sequences to remove PCR and sequencing errors. V, D and J gene segments were assigned by aligning CDR3 sequences to IMGT reference sequences. For a sequence to be retained, a match of at least six nucleotides was required to both a V gene segment and a J gene segment. A rearrangement counted as productive if the CDR3 had no stop codons and remained in frame with V and J, and every other rearrangement counted as non-productive. CDR3 was defined according to IMGT convention as the region running from the second conserved V-encoded cysteine to the conserved J-encoded phenylalanine. In an earlier analysis of approximately 590 of the donors, sequences lacking an unambiguous match to a single V gene segment were excluded. An earlier analysis of about 600 of the donors called V segments functional above 56.7% productive rearrangements and segregating when the between-donor standard deviation exceeded 5%. A statistical classification framework was built to diagnose cytomegalovirus status from the catalog of TCR beta chain sequences. In a later analysis, TCR nucleotide sequences were compared against IMGT/GENE-DB human TR gene sequences so that V and J genes could be assigned. The TCRdist pipeline was used in a later analysis to assign CDR3 sequences and most-parsimonious VDJ recombination scenarios. A later analysis defined each TCR beta chain by its CDR3 amino acid sequence plus V-gene family, and excluded reads lacking a unique V-gene family. To address suspected cross-contamination and a sequencing artifact, a later analysis removed a few hundred highly shared, low-generation-probability nucleotide sequences. A later analysis calculated a clonal expansion index for each public chain from normalized within-repertoire ranks of inferred template counts. In a later analysis, generation probabilities were computed with a VDJ recombination model fitted to out-of-frame rearrangements, and the resulting probabilities were checked against IGoR. Hypergeometric tests were used in a later analysis to score TCR-TCR, TCR-HLA and TCR-CMV co-occurrence, with a repertoire-size bias correction applied to the TCR pairs. A later analysis estimated false discovery rates by permuting HLA or CMV assignments 20 times. In a later analysis, co-occurring TCRs were grouped with DBSCAN, and TCRdist sequence similarity was added when clustering was performed within HLA-allele-positive subsets. For co-occurrence clustering, repertoires with fewer than 30,000 or more than 120,000 public chains were excluded, along with a handful of repertoires with anomalous nucleotide sharing. Drawn from immuneACCESS, this table holds only the in-frame rearrangements with V and J called that TCRdb kept. Clones are partly lost; checked studies trace under half to an unresolved V gene and leave the rest unexplained. That table furnishes V, J and clone size, whereas the DNA furnished D and trimming. The sample includes about 160,000 clones, with around 68% observed a single time. The ten largest clones take up about 3% of the sample.

The receptor chain draws on TRBV5-4 and TRBJ2-7, and 10 junctional nucleotides match TRBD1. Sequencing was carried out using PBMCs. The sequence was collected from a woman between 40 and 50 years old in good health and CMV-seropositive. The encoded CDR3 is CASSLIGTGVHEQYF. The DNA sequence reads TGTGCCAGCAGCTTGATAGGGACAGGGGTACACGAGCAGTACTTC.